This entry lists 18 T cell receptor beta chains sequenced from one sample in a study of cytomegalovirus exposure and HLA in healthy donors. Here immunoSEQ multiplex PCR was the method, and the copy in TCRdb shows in-frame clones only, minus some. The sample has over 200,000 clones; around 90% are singletons. Sequenced input: PBMCs. These receptors were obtained from a woman between 18 and 30 years old in good health and CMV-seronegative.

CDR3 in amino acids: CASSWGTSVSETQYF. In DNA, the CDR3 is TGCGCCAGCAGCTGGGGGACTAGCGTTTCGGAGACCCAGTACTTC. This chain links TRBV5-1 with TRBJ2-5, with 10 nucleotides matching TRBD2. From germline, CDR1 is SGHRS and CDR2 YFSETQ. The CDR3 runs to 15 residues. The V segment lost 3 bases and the J segment 5 bases; nucleotides outside the gene matches: 7.

This rearrangement joins TRBV6-5 to TRBJ2-5, with D possibly being TRBD1 (5 bases). CDR1 and CDR2 from the germline V gene are MNHEY and SVGAGI. The CDR3 has 15 residues. Trimming removed 0 bases from V and 1 base from J, with 9 bases in between. For the CDR3, the DNA is TGTGCCAGCAGTTACTCCGACAGTGCCCAAGAGACCCAGTACTTC. It yields the protein CASSYSDSAQETQYF.

The gene calls are TRBV7-2 and TRBJ2-3; D might be TRBD2 (7 bases). This CDR3 contains 15 residues. Trimming stripped 5 bases from V and 0 bases from J, with 12 bases between. Germline values: CDR1 SGHTA, CDR2 FQGNSA. CDR3 DNA sequence: TGTGCCAGCAGCACTGCGGGGGCAAGCACAGATACGCAGTATTTT. This sequence encodes CASSTAGASTDTQYF.

This rearrangement joins TRBV5-1 to TRBJ2-7, with 9 bases lining up with TRBD1. CDR3 length: 15 residues. The ends lost 1 base at V and 6 bases at J; junction bases unmatched: 8. CDR1 is SGHRS, CDR2 YFSETQ, per germline. The CDR3 loop reads CASSLTGGASLEQYV. In DNA, the CDR3 is TGCGCCAGCAGCTTGACAGGGGGCGCCTCTCTCGAGCAGTACGTC.

The rearrangement uses TRBV4-1 and TRBJ1-1; D may be TRBD1 (6 bases). V lost 5 bases to trimming and J lost 0 bases, with 16 bases between them. Germline V CDR1 and CDR2: MGHRA, YSYEKL. The CDR3 has 16 amino acids. The CDR3 DNA reads TGCGCCAGCAGCGGACGAGGGACACCCATGAACACTGAAGCTTTCTTT. Protein: CASSGRGTPMNTEAFF.

The chain has TRBV29-1 and TRBJ2-3; TRBD2 matches 8 bases. V trimming: 2 bases; J trimming: 5 bases; junction bases outside the gene matches: 9. The CDR3 is 15 amino acids. Germline V lookup: CDR1 SQVTM, CDR2 ANQGSEA. CDR3 protein: CSVETLAGRKDTQYF. DNA of the CDR3: TGCAGCGTTGAAACGTTAGCGGGGCGTAAAGATACGCAGTATTTT.

For this clone: The junction and the germline gene differ at one end; a read error may be behind it. J is TRBJ1-5 and V is TRBV27; no reliable D call. The CDR3 is made up of 15 amino acids. From germline, CDR1 is MNHEY and CDR2 SMNVEV (reference sequence). CDR3 DNA sequence: TGTGCCAGCAGCCAGACAAGAATTGGCAACCAGCCCCAGCATTTT. Translating it yields CASSQTRIGNQPQHF.

The chain joins TRBV11-2 to TRBJ2-5; the D gene is possibly TRBD1 (6 bases). V was clipped by 0 bases and J by 1 base, with 12 bases between them. Germline loops: CDR1 SGHAT, CDR2 FQNNGV. This CDR3 is built from 16 residues. The CDR3 DNA sequence: TGTGCCAGCAGCTTAGAGGGGGCAGGCCCCCAAGAGACCCAGTACTTC. Protein: CASSLEGAGPQETQYF.

This clone occurred once. DNA of the CDR3: TGTGCCAGGACGGGACAGGGGGTGACCTATAATTCACCCCTCCACTTT. It encodes CARTGQGVTYNSPLHF. The chain links TRBV6-6 to TRBJ1-6, with 11 nucleotides matching TRBD1. V dropped 9 bases and J dropped 2; count of bases not matched to a gene: 6. CDR3 size: 16 residues. Germline V gene data show CDR1 as MNHNY and CDR2 as SVGAGI (reference sequence).

V usage is TRBV5-6 and J usage is TRBJ2-5; 10 nucleotides agree with TRBD1. CDR3 length equals 16 residues. CDR1 SGHDT and CDR2 YYEEEE come from the germline V gene. Losses at the gene ends were 1 base for V and 7 bases for J; bases not matched to a gene: 10. CDR3 loop: CASSLSGTGVRGTQYF. In DNA form, the CDR3 reads TGTGCCAGCAGCTTGAGTGGGACAGGGGTTCGGGGGACCCAGTACTTC.

The chain is built from TRBV4-3 and TRBJ2-1, with 8 bases aligning to TRBD2. The CDR3 runs to 16 residues. V was clipped by 0 bases and J by 8 bases; unmatched bases: 9. The V gene's germline CDR1 is LGHNA and CDR2 YSLEER. CDR3 sequence: CASSQDPSGGGDEQFF. The CDR3 nucleotides read TGCGCCAGCAGCCAAGATCCCAGCGGGGGTGGGGATGAGCAGTTCTTC.

The chain joins TRBV16 to TRBJ1-6; D is perhaps TRBD1 (5 bases). Germline loops: CDR1 KGHSY, CDR2 FQNENV. This CDR3 has 15 residues. V shed 1 base and J shed 10 bases, with 14 bases lying between them. The CDR3 DNA is TGTGCCAGCAGCCAATGGTCCAGGGATGACTCACCCCTCCACTTT. Its protein is CASSQWSRDDSPLHF.

J is TRBJ2-1 and V is TRBV4-1, with 10 bases aligning to TRBD2. Germline-derived CDR1 and CDR2 are MGHRA and YSYEKL. V shed 3 bases, J shed 8 bases, and the junction held 7 bases outside the gene matches. This CDR3 comprises 15 residues. CDR3 protein: CASSHGGAGGDEQFF. The CDR3, as DNA: TGCGCCAGCAGCCATGGTGGAGCGGGGGGGGATGAGCAGTTCTTC.

The chain couples TRBV19 to TRBJ1-1; D is undetermined. Looked up from germline, CDR1 is LNHDA and CDR2 is SQIVND (reference sequence). This CDR3 has 15 residues. V was cut by 6 bases and J by 5 bases, with 19 bases left in between. The CDR3, as DNA: TGTGCCAGTAGCCCGAACCCGGTAGACGGGACTGAAGCTTTCTTT. Translating it yields CASSPNPVDGTEAFF.

This clone was detected only once. This rearrangement joins TRBV27 to TRBJ1-3; 9 positions agree with TRBD1. Germline CDR1 MNHEY, CDR2 SMNVEV (reference sequence). The CDR3 consists of 16 residues. With V trimmed by 5 bases and J by 6 bases, 11 bases remained unmatched. CDR3 residues: CASSAAGTGIANTIYF. CDR3 nucleotide sequence: TGTGCCAGCAGTGCAGCCGGGACAGGGATTGCAAACACCATATATTTT.

Here the CDR3 reads CASSQNPQGTETQYF. The CDR3 region has the DNA TGTGCCAGCTCACAGAACCCTCAGGGAACGGAGACCCAGTACTTC. The rearrangement uses TRBV18 and TRBJ2-5, with a tentative D call TRBD1 (5 bases). The germline gives CDR1 KGHSH, CDR2 LQKENI. This CDR3 has 15 residues. Between the trimmed V and J ends, which lost 4 bases and 5 bases, there was a span of 17 bases.

This chain links TRBV7-9 with TRBJ2-5, with TRBD1 matching 7 bases. The germline V gene encodes CDR1 SEHNR and CDR2 FQNEAQ (reference sequence). The CDR3 spans 17 residues. Unmatched junction bases numbered 7, after V lost 0 bases and J lost 0 bases. The CDR3 sequence: CASSLALTGDHQETQYF. CDR3 nucleotides: TGTGCCAGCAGCTTAGCGCTAACAGGGGACCACCAAGAGACCCAGTACTTC.

The chain is built from TRBV9 and TRBJ2-1; 7 nucleotides match TRBD1. V was pared by 0 bases and J by 7 bases, with 13 bases of the junction left unmatched. The CDR3 has 17 residues. Germline CDR1 and CDR2: SGDLS and YYNGEE. In nucleotides, the CDR3 is TGTGCCAGCAGCGTAGCTTGGGGGAAGGGGGCCAATAATGAGCAGTTCTTC. It is translated as CASSVAWGKGANNEQFF.